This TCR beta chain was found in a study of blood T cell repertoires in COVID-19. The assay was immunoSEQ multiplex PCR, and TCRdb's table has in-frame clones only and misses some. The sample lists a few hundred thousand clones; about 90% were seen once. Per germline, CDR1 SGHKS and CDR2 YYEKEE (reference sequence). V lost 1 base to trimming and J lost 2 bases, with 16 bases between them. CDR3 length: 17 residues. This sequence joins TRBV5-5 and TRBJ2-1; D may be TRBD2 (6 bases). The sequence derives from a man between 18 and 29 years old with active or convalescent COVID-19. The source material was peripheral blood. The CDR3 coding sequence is TGTGCCAGCAGCTTGTTTTCCCCGACTAGTGCCTACAATGAGCAGTTCTTC. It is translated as CASSLFSPTSAYNEQFF.